This passage covers 14 T cell receptor beta chains from one sample sequenced in a study of T cell responses to AZD1222 COVID-19 vaccine. The repertoire was sequenced with immunoSEQ multiplex PCR; TCRdb's copy has only in-frame clones and lacks some. The data contain 100,000 or so clones, around nine tenths of them singletons. Sequenced here: peripheral blood, sampled 28 days after the second AZD1222 dose. The receptors were sampled from an adult who received the AZD1222 COVID-19 vaccine.

A remark on this clone: Possible read error: a much larger clone is one base away. The rearrangement joins TRBV3-1 (or the pseudogene TRBV3-2) to TRBJ2-2, with D unresolved. The germline CDR1 and CDR2 sequences are LGHDT and YNNKEL (reference sequence). This CDR3 region has 12 residues. The V end lost 3 bases, the J end lost 1 base, and 0 bases lay between the germline ends. The CDR3 sequence is CASSQNTGELFF. Here the CDR3 DNA reads TGTGCCAGCAGCCAGAACACCGGGGAGCTGTTTTTT.

This chain links TRBV28 with TRBJ1-4; maybe TRBD1 (5 bases). This CDR3 is 14 amino acids long. Trimming cost V 6 bases and J 5 bases, with 13 bases left between them. CDR1 and CDR2 from the germline V gene are MDHEN and SYDVKM. CDR3: CASRGLGRNEKLFF. CDR3 in DNA: TGTGCCAGCAGGGGGCTTGGACGGAATGAAAAACTGTTTTTT.

The rearrangement uses TRBV12-3 or TRBV12-4 and TRBJ2-5, with D tentatively TRBD2 (5 bases). Trimming left V 5 bases short and J 5 bases short, with 12 bases between. This CDR3 comprises 13 residues. The CDR3 reads CASSPGRGETQYF. CDR3 sequence (DNA): TGTGCCAGCAGTCCGGGGAGAGGGGAGACCCAGTACTTC.

The rearrangement uses TRBV10-3 and TRBJ2-7, with 10 nucleotides matching TRBD2. The germline V gene encodes CDR1 ENHRY and CDR2 SYGVKD. The CDR3 is made up of 14 amino acids. V lost 7 bases, J lost 6 bases, and 9 bases stayed unmatched. This chain's CDR3 is CAIKFSGLAAEQYF. DNA of the CDR3: TGTGCCATCAAGTTCAGCGGACTAGCGGCCGAGCAGTACTTC.

The chain has TRBV19 and TRBJ1-1, with 9 bases aligning to TRBD1. J gave up 4 bases and V 4 bases, and 7 bases lay outside the gene matches. CDR1 is LNHDA, CDR2 SQIVND, per germline (reference sequence). The length of the CDR3 is 15 residues. CDR3 loop: CASSKIQGAATEAFF. For the CDR3, the DNA is TGTGCCAGTAGTAAAATACAGGGGGCGGCCACTGAAGCTTTCTTT.

This chain connects TRBV7-7 to TRBJ2-1, with 11 bases that match TRBD1. The J segment lost 7 bases and the V segment lost 8 bases, leaving 7 bases of the junction unmatched. The V gene's germline CDR1 is SSHAT and CDR2 FNYEAQ (reference sequence). The CDR3 length is 14 residues. The CDR3 DNA sequence: TGTGCCAGCCAAGCCGGGACAGGGGGGAATGAGCAGTTCTTC. Translation gives CASQAGTGGNEQFF.

The chain links TRBV3-1 (or the pseudogene TRBV3-2) to TRBJ2-3; the match to TRBD2 covers 8 bases. V gave up 4 bases and J gave up 1 base; unmatched junction bases: 7. Per germline, CDR1 LGHDT and CDR2 YNNKEL (reference sequence). The CDR3 is 16 amino acids. The CDR3 spells CASSLITSGGTDTQYF. CDR3 bases: TGTGCCAGCAGCCTTATAACTAGCGGAGGCACAGATACGCAGTATTTT.

The chain joins TRBV11-3 to TRBJ2-1; TRBD2 matches 8 bases. This CDR3 region has 16 residues. J gave up 5 bases and V 4 bases, and 10 bases lay outside the gene matches. Germline V gene sequence: CDR1 SGHNT, CDR2 YENEEA. The CDR3: CASSSGYSGVDNEQFF. Written as DNA, the CDR3 is TGTGCCAGCAGCTCGGGGTATAGCGGGGTAGACAATGAGCAGTTCTTC.

V is TRBV16 and J is TRBJ1-1, with TRBD1 identical over 7 bases. This CDR3 has 15 amino acids. J gave up 5 bases and V 4 bases, and 10 bases lay outside the gene matches. Germline CDR1 KGHSY, CDR2 FQNENV. CDR3 sequence reads: CASSPHNTGVTEAFF. The CDR3 bases are TGTGCCAGCAGCCCACATAACACAGGGGTTACTGAAGCTTTCTTT.

V usage is TRBV2 and J usage is TRBJ1-6; 8 bases are shared with TRBD1. The CDR3 spans 17 residues. Trimming removed 5 bases from V and 7 bases from J; junction bases left unmatched: 13. The germline V gene has CDR1 SNHLY and CDR2 FYNNEI. CDR3 DNA sequence: TGTGCCAGCAGTAAGGAGACAGGGGTGGCGTGGAATTCACCCCTCCACTTT. Translated, it gives CASSKETGVAWNSPLHF.

The chain joins TRBV6-2 or TRBV6-3 to TRBJ2-2; 9 bases align to TRBD2. Trimming took 2 bases from V and 0 from J; bases not matched to a gene: 4. The CDR3 runs to 17 residues. Germline CDR1 and CDR2: MNHEY and SVGEGT. This CDR3 reads CASSYGGGESNTGELFF. CDR3 nucleotide sequence: TGTGCCAGCAGTTACGGCGGGGGGGAATCGAACACCGGGGAGCTGTTTTTT.

The chain is built from TRBV2 and TRBJ2-7; D remains ambiguous. The CDR3 consists of 13 residues. The ends were cut back, 7 bases at V and 2 bases at J, with 12 bases in the middle. The germline V gene encodes CDR1 SNHLY and CDR2 FYNNEI. In nucleotides, the CDR3 is TGTGCCAGCAAACGGATGTCCACCTACGAGCAGTACTTC. Translated, it gives CASKRMSTYEQYF.

The chain joins TRBV19 to TRBJ1-4; possibly TRBD1 for D (5 bases). The CDR3 consists of 14 residues. CDR1 is LNHDA and CDR2 is SQIVND in the germline V gene (reference sequence). With 3 bases removed from V and 8 bases from J, the gap between germline ends came to 13 bases. The DNA of the CDR3 is TGTGCCAGTAGTATGGGGGGAAATGGAGAAAAACTGTTTTTT. Translated: CASSMGGNGEKLFF.

This rearrangement joins TRBV7-9 to TRBJ1-3, with TRBD1 identical over 7 bases. The CDR3 has 16 residues. V shed 5 bases and J 1 base; nucleotides not matched to a gene: 8. Germline CDR1 reads SEHNR; CDR2 reads FQNEAQ (reference sequence). In nucleotides, the CDR3 is TGTGCCAGCAGCCCCGCAGGGGGATTGTCTGGAAACACCATATATTTT. Translation gives CASSPAGGLSGNTIYF.